This T cell receptor beta chain appears in the sequencing data of a study of cytomegalovirus exposure and HLA in healthy donors. Both 60 Vbeta primers and 13 Jbeta primers went into the PCR. The table came from immunoSEQ multiplex PCR; TCRdb's copy has only in-frame clones and leaves some out. There are about 70,000 clones in the sample; approximately 60% occur only once, and roughly 2.8% lies in the top ten. Findings and limits, study-wide: Associated with cytomegalovirus, according to the listing, were around 160 TCR beta chains. TCR beta chain V- and J-gene trimming was linked, in a later analysis, to a missense variant in DCLRE1C. Rare TCR sequences dominated, though some public TCRs recurred in many donors.

V dropped 7 bases and J dropped 0 bases, with 11 bases sitting between them. Germline V gene lookup returns CDR1 SGHTS and CDR2 YDEGEE. CDR3 length equals 14 residues. This clone was observed a few times. Its antigen remains unidentified. This rearrangement joins TRBV5-8 to TRBJ1-5; D is uncertain. This clonotype originated in a man aged 25-40 years in good health and CMV-seronegative. Material: PBMCs. This CDR3 reads CASGQTPSNQPQHF. The CDR3 DNA follows: TGTGCCAGCGGGCAGACACCTAGCAATCAGCCCCAGCATTTT.